Below are 18 T cell receptor beta chains sequenced from a single sample in a study of Graves' ophthalmopathy and Graves' hyperthyroidism. Amplification targeted the TCR beta CDR3 regions, with RNA transcripts as the source material. Scientists carried out first-round RT-PCR using HTBI primers and then a second-round multiplex PCR. TCRdb independently ran MiXCR on the multiplex PCR reads; one entry per CDR3 protein. The sample records 300,000 to 500,000 distinct CDR3 sequences, less than 20% being singletons. The sequenced material came from peripheral blood. These receptor sequences come from a woman under 30 with stable Graves' hyperthyroidism.

The J gene is TRBJ2-2, the V gene TRBV18, with a tentative D call TRBD1 (5 bases). CDR1 is KGHSH and CDR2 is LQKENI in the germline V gene. The ends were cut back, 3 bases at V and 0 bases at J, with 11 bases in the middle. This CDR3 spans 16 amino acids. CDR3 protein: CASSPSTVPNTGELFF. The CDR3 region has the DNA TGTGCCAGCTCACCGTCGACAGTCCCGAACACCGGGGAGCTGTTTTTT. Variable domain in full (rest from reference TRBV18 and TRBJ2-2): NAGVMQNPRHLVRRRGQEARLRCSPMKGHSHVYWYRQLPEEGLKFMVYLQKENIIDESGMPKERFSAEFPKEGPSILRIQQVVRGDSAAYFCASSPSTVPNTGELFFGEGSRLTVL.

This clonotype showed up many times. The chain combines TRBV7-3 with TRBJ2-6; D gene unclear. Germline loops: CDR1 SGHTA, CDR2 FQGTGA. Trimming removed 5 bases at V and 0 bases at J, with 8 bases between. The CDR3 sequence is 15 residues long. The CDR3 DNA is TGTGCCAGCAGCGTCCACCCCTCTGGGGCCAACGTCCTGACTTTC. The encoded protein is CASSVHPSGANVLTF.

This clonotype was seen many times. The gene calls are TRBV7-3 and TRBJ1-1; D call uncertain. The CDR3 has 19 residues. Trimming took 2 bases from V and 3 from J, leaving 25 bases between them. CDR1 and CDR2 (germline): SGHTA, FQGTGA. The CDR3 nucleotides are TGTGCCAGCAGCTTACCGATTACTGGGGTTGAAGTATTGGACACTGAAGCTTTCTTT. This encodes CASSLPITGVEVLDTEAFF.

At least ten counts were recorded for this clonotype. The chain employs TRBV6-1 and TRBJ2-2; no definite D call. The CDR3 spans 16 residues. Trimming took off 4 bases at V and 4 bases at J, with 16 bases between the two ends. Germline CDR1 reads MNHNS; CDR2 reads SASEGT. CDR3 sequence reads: CASSGRDGSGTGELFF. CDR3 sequence (DNA): TGTGCCAGCAGTGGTCGAGACGGGTCTGGCACCGGGGAGCTGTTTTTT.

This clonotype came up many times. The chain uses TRBV11-2 and TRBJ2-5; TRBD2 aligns across 13 bases. The V gene's germline CDR1 is SGHAT and CDR2 FQNNGV. This CDR3 region has 19 residues. The trim removed 3 bases at V and 1 base at J, leaving 11 bases unmatched. CDR3 sequence reads: CASSFLGRLAGGRQETQYF. In DNA, the CDR3 is TGTGCCAGCAGCTTCCTGGGCCGACTAGCGGGGGGTCGCCAAGAGACCCAGTACTTC.

Only a few counts were recorded for this clonotype. The V and J genes are TRBV12-3 or TRBV12-4 and TRBJ2-5; 9 bases are shared with TRBD1. This CDR3 contains 17 residues. Trimming took 4 bases from V and 1 from J; bases not matched to a gene: 10. The CDR3 DNA reads as TGTGCCAGCAGTTGGGCGTCCGGGACAGGGAGCCAAGAGACCCAGTACTTC. Amino acid sequence: CASSWASGTGSQETQYF.

This clonotype was counted many times. The gene calls are TRBV24-1 and TRBJ2-7; the D gene could be TRBD1 or TRBD2 (5 bases each). The CDR3 is made up of 12 amino acids. CDR1 and CDR2 from the germline V gene are KGHDR and SFDVKD. The germline V and J ends were trimmed by 7 bases and 7 bases, with 13 bases remaining between them. CDR3 in amino acids: CATRSGPGEQYF. The DNA for the CDR3 is TGTGCCACCAGGTCAGGGCCGGGGGAGCAGTACTTC.

Many counts were recorded for this clonotype. The genes are TRBV4-2 and TRBJ2-7; D perhaps matches TRBD2 (6 bases). The CDR3 runs to 16 residues. Per germline, CDR1 LGHNA and CDR2 YNFKEQ. V lost 2 bases and J 7 bases, leaving 21 bases between the germline ends. The CDR3 nucleotides read TGTGCCAGCAGCCAAACACTTGGGGCGGGGTCGGAGGAGCAGTACTTC. Its protein product is CASSQTLGAGSEEQYF.

This clonotype was seen at least ten times. The rearrangement joins TRBV5-5 to TRBJ1-3; D gene unclear. CDR1 and CDR2 from the germline V gene are SGHKS and YYEKEE (reference sequence). This CDR3 region has 16 residues. Deletions cut 0 bases from V and 0 bases from J, with 10 bases between. CDR3 sequence: CASSLARSGSGNTIYF. The CDR3 DNA sequence: TGTGCCAGCAGCTTGGCCCGGTCAGGCTCTGGAAACACCATATATTTT.

The table lists this clonotype with many counts. The chain links TRBV5-6 to TRBJ2-7; 13 bases map to TRBD2. Germline values: CDR1 SGHDT, CDR2 YYEEEE. V trimming: 4 bases; J trimming: 0 bases; junction bases outside the gene matches: 10. This CDR3 comprises 18 residues. This chain's CDR3 is CASSDLGLAGDNSYEQYF. In nucleotides, the CDR3 is TGTGCCAGCAGCGATCTCGGACTAGCGGGGGACAACTCCTACGAGCAGTACTTC.

This clonotype was seen at least ten times. The chain uses TRBV6-2 or TRBV6-3 and TRBJ1-5, with D tentatively TRBD1 (5 bases). Trimming removed 5 bases from V and 7 bases from J, with 15 bases in between. CDR1 and CDR2 from the germline V gene are MNHEY and SVGEGT. The CDR3 consists of 14 residues. CDR3 residues: CASSPIRERQPQHF. The CDR3 DNA is TGTGCCAGCAGTCCGATCAGGGAGAGGCAGCCCCAGCATTTT.

The rearrangement joins TRBV7-9 to TRBJ1-1; D remains ambiguous. The germline gives CDR1 SEHNR, CDR2 FQNEAQ (reference sequence). The CDR3 runs 14 residues. The V end lost 4 bases, the J end lost 0 bases, and 9 bases lay between the germline ends. CDR3 loop: CASSSRTMNTEAFF. The CDR3 coding sequence is TGTGCCAGCAGCTCCCGGACGATGAACACTGAAGCTTTCTTT.

This clonotype has a count of ten or more. This rearrangement joins TRBV6-2 or TRBV6-3 to TRBJ1-2; 9 bases agree with TRBD1. Germline V gives CDR1 MNHEY, CDR2 SVGEGT. Unmatched junction bases numbered 8, after V lost 4 bases and J lost 5 bases. The CDR3 length is 15 residues. The CDR3 coding sequence is TGTGCCAGCAGTTCAGCGGACAGGGGCCGGTATGGCTACACCTTC. Residues: CASSSADRGRYGYTF.

This clonotype was seen ten or more times. The chain joins TRBV19 to TRBJ1-5; D unresolved. The CDR3 sequence is 9 residues long. From germline, CDR1 is LNHDA and CDR2 SQIVND (reference sequence). In nucleotides, the CDR3 is TGTGGGAGCAATCAGCCCCAGCATTTT. It is translated as CGSNQPQHF. Using reference TRBV19 and TRBJ1-5 for the parts outside the CDR3, the full variable domain is DGGITQSPKYLFRKEGQNVTLSCEQNLNHDAMYWYRQDPGQGLRLIYYSQIVNDFQKGDIAEGYSVSREKKESFPLTVTSAQKNPTAFYLCGSNQPQHFGDGTRLSIL.

The sample holds many counts of this clonotype. The genes are TRBV11-2 and TRBJ1-6; 9 bases map to TRBD1. Trimming cost V 5 bases and J 10 bases; bases outside gene matches: 9. Germline V lookup: CDR1 SGHAT, CDR2 FQNNGV. This CDR3 spans 15 amino acids. Here the CDR3 DNA reads TGTGCCAGCAGCCCGCGGGACAGGGTAGGATCACCCCTCCACTTT. Encoded protein: CASSPRDRVGSPLHF. Variable domain in full (rest from reference TRBV11-2 and TRBJ1-6): EAGVAQSPRYKIIEKRQSVAFWCNPISGHATLYWYQQILGQGPKLLIQFQNNGVVDDSQLPKDRFSAERLKGVDSTLKIQPAKLEDSAVYLCASSPRDRVGSPLHFGNGTRLTVT.

The chain couples TRBV3-1 to TRBJ2-7; no definite D call. V lost 1 base to trimming and J lost 0 bases, with 13 bases between them. The CDR3 totals 16 residues. Germline V lookup: CDR1 LGHDT, CDR2 YNNKEL (reference sequence). CDR3 DNA: TGTGCCAGCAGCCAAGGCAACACCCGGAGCTCCTACGAGCAGTACTTC. Its translation is CASSQGNTRSSYEQYF.

This clonotype was counted many times. The chain has TRBV11-3 and TRBJ1-1; D uncertain. With 2 bases removed from V and 6 bases from J, the gap between germline ends came to 7 bases. CDR3 length: 12 amino acids. Germline assignment: CDR1 SGHNT and CDR2 YENEEA. The CDR3 sequence is CASSLLRAEAFF. The CDR3 bases are TGTGCCAGCAGCTTACTGAGGGCTGAAGCTTTCTTT.

Ten or more counts support this clonotype. The chain carries TRBV27 and TRBJ2-6, with D possibly TRBD2 on 6 matching bases. The V end was cut by 3 bases, the J end by 3 bases, with 9 bases between. Germline assignment: CDR1 MNHEY and CDR2 SMNVEV (reference sequence). The length of the CDR3 is 15 residues. This CDR3 reads CASSLEGSGANVLTF. The CDR3 coding sequence is TGTGCCAGCAGTTTGGAGGGCAGTGGGGCCAACGTCCTGACTTTC. The whole variable domain, remainder taken from reference TRBV27 and TRBJ2-6, is EAQVTQNPRYLITVTGKKLTVTCSQNMNHEYMSWYRQDPGLGLRQIYYSMNVEVTDKGDVPEGYKVSRKEKRNFPLILESPSPNQTSLYFCASSLEGSGANVLTFGAGSRLTVL.